This is a list of T cell receptor beta chains from one sample in a study of blood T cells in healthy people across ages. TCRdb recomputed calls from the 5' RACE reads with MiXCR, one row per CDR3 protein. The sample lists fewer than 1 million distinct CDR3 sequences, under 45% occurring once. The sequenced material came from blood. The receptor set was obtained from a man aged 60 to 75 in good health. Each CDR3 is given with its conserved first and last residue. Each record gives: clone size, V gene, D gene, J gene, CDR3 protein, CDR3 DNA. The D gene is left open where the match is weak. Clone size appears in some rows only: once, few, many, or a class for an expanded clone.

few	TRBV2	TRBD1	TRBJ2-7	CASTLDRGLSYEQYF	TGTGCCAGCACCCTCGACAGGGGTTTATCCTACGAGCAGTACTTC
NA	TRBV20-1	TRBD1	TRBJ2-7	CSASPVDRATYEQYF	TGCAGTGCTAGTCCGGTGGACAGGGCAACCTACGAGCAGTACTTC
NA	TRBV5-1	TRBD2	TRBJ2-5	CASSLGGTSGANGKTQYF	TGCGCCAGCAGCTTAGGTGGGACTAGCGGGGCCAACGGGAAGACCCAGTACTTC
NA	TRBV2	NA	TRBJ2-7	CASSEGGGANEQYF	TGTGCCAGCAGTGAAGGCGGTGGGGCCAACGAGCAGTACTTC
few	TRBV7-2	NA	TRBJ2-1	CASSQDTVTSEQFF	TGTGCCAGCAGCCAGGACACAGTAACAAGTGAGCAGTTCTTC
NA	TRBV6-5	NA	TRBJ1-2	CASSPTDEGYGYTF	TGTGCCAGCAGTCCCACCGACGAGGGCTATGGCTACACCTTC
few	TRBV20-1	TRBD2	TRBJ2-1	CSARASGGIYNEQFF	TGCAGTGCTAGGGCTAGCGGGGGGATCTACAATGAGCAGTTCTTC
NA	TRBV4-3	NA	TRBJ2-1	CASSQDWTDSYNEQFF	TGCGCCAGCAGCCAAGATTGGACAGACTCCTACAATGAGCAGTTCTTC
few	TRBV14	NA	TRBJ2-1	CASSQEFAEQFF	TGTGCCAGCAGCCAAGAGTTCGCGGAGCAGTTCTTC
NA	TRBV28	TRBD1	TRBJ2-4	CASSLIGTVTKNIQYF	TGTGCCAGCAGTTTAATCGGGACAGTAACCAAAAACATTCAGTACTTC
few	TRBV12-3/TRBV12-4	TRBD2	TRBJ2-1	CASSLGSGEWDEQFF	TGTGCCAGCAGTTTGGGTAGCGGGGAGTGGGATGAGCAGTTCTTC